Listed here is a single TCR beta chain. Its binding antigen is unknown. Base quality data are lacking; no much larger clone is found one base away. This specimen comes from a study of CD4+ T cells in melanoma (dated by TCRdb to between 2021 and 2024). Some background on the complete study: Neoantigen-specific CD4+ T cells in human melanoma were investigated in the study. The full study reports these points: According to the report, neoantigen-specific CD4+ T cells in melanoma displayed diverse differentiation states. The report described a correlation between neoantigen-specific CD4+ T cells and the function of CD8+ T cells, macrophages and B cells.

The CDR3 measures 15 amino acids from cysteine to phenylalanine. Left in the record is the CDR3 DNA by itself, 45 bases read in frame from the first base. The V end gives up 0 bases and the J end 7 bases, leaving 6 bases in the junction not matched to a gene. CDR1 SGDLS and CDR2 YYNGEE were looked up in the germline V gene. Patients with melanoma were used as donors. Libraries were made using the immunoSEQ multiplex PCR assay. In TCRdb, the immuneACCESS table is reduced to in-frame sequences with V and J assigned. These tables do not hold every clone; where another copy was compared, an unresolved V gene accounts for under half, and the others remain unexplained. The sample has about 50,000 clones on record, roughly 89% of them singletons. Approximately 12% of the sample is held by the ten biggest clonotypes.

The sample comprised peripheral blood. The receptor was derived from a human donor with melanoma. The rearranged segments are TRBV9 and TRBJ2-1, with 8 middle bases fitting TRBD2. The CDR3 protein is CASSVGRGGPNEQFF. The nucleotides are TGTGCCAGCAGCGTAGGTCGGGGGGGCCCAAATGAGCAGTTCTTC.